A selection of T cell receptor beta chains follows, all from one sample in a study of human T cells and chemical hapten exposure. TCRdb re-derived calls from the RACE reads in MiXCR, one entry per CDR3 protein. The data show around 99,000 distinct CDR3 sequences, 9.5% to 15% seen once. Sequencing used whole blood, obtained in connection with sensitization to the hapten diphenylcyclopropenone (DPC). The receptors here all came from a woman aged 40-49 years with alopecia areata. Some clones in this sample may be carry-over from other donors' samples. Both conserved end residues are part of each CDR3. Fields, in order: V gene, clone size, J gene, D gene, CDR3 protein, CDR3 DNA. The D gene is left open where the match is weak. Clone size is given for some rows only: seen once, a few or many times, or a class if the clone is expanded.

>TRBV28|NA|TRBJ2-1|NA
CASSGRLGNEQFF
TGTGCCAGCTCAGGGAGGTTGGGCAATGAGCAGTTCTTC
>TRBV28|NA|TRBJ2-7|NA
CASTGSPYEQYF
TGTGCCAGTACCGGGTCCCCCTACGAGCAGTACTTC
>TRBV7-2|few|TRBJ1-1|TRBD1
CASSFGQVNTEAFF
TGTGCCAGCAGCTTCGGACAGGTGAACACTGAAGCTTTCTTT
>TRBV5-1|few|TRBJ1-2|NA
CASSPQGVGDGYTF
TGCGCCAGCAGCCCCCAAGGGGTCGGAGATGGCTACACCTTC
>TRBV28|NA|TRBJ2-7|NA
CASSLQTWTERILEQYF
TGTGCCAGCAGTTTACAAACTTGGACAGAGAGGATTCTCGAGCAGTACTTC
>TRBV29-1|NA|TRBJ2-5|TRBD1
CSVLGDRGETQYF
TGCAGCGTTTTAGGGGACAGGGGAGAGACCCAGTACTTC
>TRBV5-1|NA|TRBJ2-1|NA
CASTFDAPYNEQFF
TGCGCCAGCACCTTCGACGCCCCCTACAATGAGCAGTTCTTC
>TRBV18|NA|TRBJ2-3|NA
CASSPKSGAIADTQYF
TGTGCCAGCTCACCCAAATCCGGCGCCATTGCAGATACGCAGTATTTT
>TRBV13|NA|TRBJ1-2|NA
CASSLAWDPNYGYTF
TGTGCCAGCAGCTTAGCGTGGGACCCTAACTATGGCTACACCTTC
>TRBV7-9|once|TRBJ2-5|NA
CASSHGETQYF
TGTGCCAGCAGCCACGGAGAGACCCAGTACTTC
>TRBV10-3|NA|TRBJ2-1|NA
CAISERIYNEQFF
TGTGCCATCAGTGAGAGGATTTACAATGAGCAGTTCTTC